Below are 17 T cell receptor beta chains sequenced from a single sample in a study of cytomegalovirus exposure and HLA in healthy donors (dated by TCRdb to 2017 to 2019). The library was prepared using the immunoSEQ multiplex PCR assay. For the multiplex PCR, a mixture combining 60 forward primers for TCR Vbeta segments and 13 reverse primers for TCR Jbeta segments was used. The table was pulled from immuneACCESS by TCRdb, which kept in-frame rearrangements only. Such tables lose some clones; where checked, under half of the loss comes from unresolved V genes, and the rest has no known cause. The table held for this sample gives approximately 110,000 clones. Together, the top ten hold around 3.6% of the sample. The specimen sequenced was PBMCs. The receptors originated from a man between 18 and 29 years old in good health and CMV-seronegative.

The CDR3 reads CASKRGTTDTQYF. Here the CDR3 DNA reads TGTGCCAGCAAGCGGGGGACCACAGATACGCAGTATTTT. The chain couples TRBV7-2 to TRBJ2-3, with TRBD2 identical over 8 bases. The germline gives CDR1 SGHTA, CDR2 FQGNSA. V shed 7 bases and J 2 bases; nucleotides not matched to a gene: 2. This CDR3 has 13 residues.

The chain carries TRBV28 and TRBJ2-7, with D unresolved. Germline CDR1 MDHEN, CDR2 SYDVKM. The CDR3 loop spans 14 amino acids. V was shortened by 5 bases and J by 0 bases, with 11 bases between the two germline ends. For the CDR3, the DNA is TGTGCCAGCAGTCCCGAGAGGAGCTCCTACGAGCAGTACTTC. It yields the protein CASSPERSSYEQYF. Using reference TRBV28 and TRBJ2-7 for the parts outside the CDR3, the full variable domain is DVKVTQSSRYLVKRTGEKVFLECVQDMDHENMFWYRQDPGLGLRLIYFSYDVKMKEKGDIPEGYSVSREKKERFSLILESASTNQTSMYLCASSPERSSYEQYFGPGTRLTVT.

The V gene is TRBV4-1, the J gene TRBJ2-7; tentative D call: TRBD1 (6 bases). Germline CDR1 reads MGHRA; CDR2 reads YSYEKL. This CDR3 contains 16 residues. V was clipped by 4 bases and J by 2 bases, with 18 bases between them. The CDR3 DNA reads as TGCGCCAGCAGCCGCGGCCCATGGACAGACGCCTACGAGCAGTACTTC. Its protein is CASSRGPWTDAYEQYF.

DNA for the CDR3: TGTGCCAGCAGCCGAGGGCGAGATCAGCCCCAGCATTTT. Its protein is CASSRGRDQPQHF. The chain joins TRBV28 to TRBJ1-5, with D unresolved. Trimming took 6 bases from V and 5 from J, leaving 11 bases between them. The CDR3 runs to 13 residues. Germline assignment: CDR1 MDHEN and CDR2 SYDVKM. The entire variable domain, with the rest obtained from reference TRBV28 and TRBJ1-5, is as follows: DVKVTQSSRYLVKRTGEKVFLECVQDMDHENMFWYRQDPGLGLRLIYFSYDVKMKEKGDIPEGYSVSREKKERFSLILESASTNQTSMYLCASSRGRDQPQHFGDGTRLSIL.

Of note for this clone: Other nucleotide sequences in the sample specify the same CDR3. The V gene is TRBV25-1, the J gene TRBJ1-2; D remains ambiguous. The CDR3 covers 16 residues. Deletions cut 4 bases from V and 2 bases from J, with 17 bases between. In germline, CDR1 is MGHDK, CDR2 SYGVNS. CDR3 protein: CASSGSLIQANYGYTF. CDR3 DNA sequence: TGTGCCAGCAGTGGATCCCTAATCCAAGCGAACTATGGCTACACCTTC.

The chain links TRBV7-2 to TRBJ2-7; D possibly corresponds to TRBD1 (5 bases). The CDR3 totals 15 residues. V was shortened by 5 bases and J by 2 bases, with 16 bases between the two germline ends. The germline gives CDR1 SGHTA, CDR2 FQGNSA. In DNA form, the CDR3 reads TGTGCCAGCAGCCCCCAGCGACAGATACCCTACGAGCAGTACTTC. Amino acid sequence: CASSPQRQIPYEQYF.

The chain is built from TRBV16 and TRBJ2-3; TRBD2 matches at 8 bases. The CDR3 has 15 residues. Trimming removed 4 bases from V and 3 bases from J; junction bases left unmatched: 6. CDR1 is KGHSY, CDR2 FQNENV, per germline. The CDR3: CASSPIAGLTDTQYF. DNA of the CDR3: TGTGCCAGCAGCCCGATAGCGGGATTGACAGATACGCAGTATTTT. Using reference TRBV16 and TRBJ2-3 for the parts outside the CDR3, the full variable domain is GEEVAQTPKHLVRGEGQKAKLYCAPIKGHSYVFWYQQVLKNEFKFLISFQNENVFDETGMPKERFSAKCLPNSPCSLEIQATKLEDSAVYFCASSPIAGLTDTQYFGPGTRLTVL.

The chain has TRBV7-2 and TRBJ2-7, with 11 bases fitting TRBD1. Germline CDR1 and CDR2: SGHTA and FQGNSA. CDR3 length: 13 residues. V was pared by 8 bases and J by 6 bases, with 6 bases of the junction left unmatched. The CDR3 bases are TGTGCCAGCTCCCGGGACAGGGGGTTCGAGCAGTACTTC. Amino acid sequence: CASSRDRGFEQYF. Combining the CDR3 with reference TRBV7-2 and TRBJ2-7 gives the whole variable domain GAGVSQSPSNKVTEKGKDVELRCDPISGHTALYWYRQSLGQGLEFLIYFQGNSAPDKSGLPSDRFSAERTGGSVSTLTIQRTQQEDSAVYLCASSRDRGFEQYFGPGTRLTVT.

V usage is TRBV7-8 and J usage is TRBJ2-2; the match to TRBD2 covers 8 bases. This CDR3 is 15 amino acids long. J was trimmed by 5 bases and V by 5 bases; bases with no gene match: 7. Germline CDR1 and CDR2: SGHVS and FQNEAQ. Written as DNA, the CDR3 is TGTGCCAGCAGCCACCGGGGGGGCACAACCGGGGAGCTGTTTTTT. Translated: CASSHRGGTTGELFF.

The CDR3 sequence: CASSKLPPGQGYEQYF. The DNA for the CDR3 is TGTGCCAGCAGCAAGCTTCCTCCGGGACAGGGCTACGAGCAGTACTTC. The chain couples TRBV27 to TRBJ2-7; 9 positions match TRBD1. The CDR3 runs 16 residues. With V trimmed by 6 bases and J by 3 bases, 12 bases remained unmatched. Germline lookup yields CDR1 MNHEY and CDR2 SMNVEV (reference sequence).

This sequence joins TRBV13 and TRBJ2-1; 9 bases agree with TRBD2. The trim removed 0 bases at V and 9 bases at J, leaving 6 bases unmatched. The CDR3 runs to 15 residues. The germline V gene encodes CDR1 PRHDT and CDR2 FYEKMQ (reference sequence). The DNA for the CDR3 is TGTGCCAGCAGCTTAGGGACTAGCGGTCTAAGTGAGCAGTTCTTC. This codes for CASSLGTSGLSEQFF.

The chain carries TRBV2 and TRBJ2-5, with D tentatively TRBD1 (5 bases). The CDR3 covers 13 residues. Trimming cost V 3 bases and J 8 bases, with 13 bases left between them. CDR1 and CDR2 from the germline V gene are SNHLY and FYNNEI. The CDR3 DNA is TGTGCCAGCAGTGAGGGGCGGTACGAAACCCAGTACTTC. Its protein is CASSEGRYETQYF.

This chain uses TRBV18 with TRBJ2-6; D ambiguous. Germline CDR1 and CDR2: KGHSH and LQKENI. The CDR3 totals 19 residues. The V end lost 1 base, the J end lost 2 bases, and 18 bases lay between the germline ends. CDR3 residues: CASSPLVPGSRTGANVLTF. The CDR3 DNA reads TGTGCCAGCTCACCACTCGTTCCAGGAAGTAGAACTGGGGCCAACGTCCTGACTTTC. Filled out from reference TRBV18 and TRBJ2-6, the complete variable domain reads NAGVMQNPRHLVRRRGQEARLRCSPMKGHSHVYWYRQLPEEGLKFMVYLQKENIIDESGMPKERFSAEFPKEGPSILRIQQVVRGDSAAYFCASSPLVPGSRTGANVLTFGAGSRLTVL.

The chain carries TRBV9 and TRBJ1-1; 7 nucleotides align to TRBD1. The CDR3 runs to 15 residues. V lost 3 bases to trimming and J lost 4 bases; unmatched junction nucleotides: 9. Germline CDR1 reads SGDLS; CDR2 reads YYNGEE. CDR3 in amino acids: CASSAQGDSTTEAFF. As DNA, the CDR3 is TGTGCCAGCAGCGCCCAGGGGGATAGCACCACTGAAGCTTTCTTT. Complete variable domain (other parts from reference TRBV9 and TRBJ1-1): DSGVTQTPKHLITATGQRVTLRCSPRSGDLSVYWYQQSLDQGLQFLIQYYNGEERAKGNILERFSAQQFPDLHSELNLSSLELGDSALYFCASSAQGDSTTEAFFGQGTRLTVV.

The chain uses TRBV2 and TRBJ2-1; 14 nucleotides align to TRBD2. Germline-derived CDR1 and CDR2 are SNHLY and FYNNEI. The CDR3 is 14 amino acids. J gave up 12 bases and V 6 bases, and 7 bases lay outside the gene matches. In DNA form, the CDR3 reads TGTGCCAGCAGGGCCGGGACTAGCGGGAGAGGGCAGTTCTTC. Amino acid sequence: CASRAGTSGRGQFF.

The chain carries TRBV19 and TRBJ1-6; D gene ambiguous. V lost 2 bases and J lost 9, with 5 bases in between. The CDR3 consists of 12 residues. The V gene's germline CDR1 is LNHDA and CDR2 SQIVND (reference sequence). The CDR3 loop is CASSIRGSPLHF. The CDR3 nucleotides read TGTGCCAGTAGTATACGGGGTTCACCCCTCCACTTT.

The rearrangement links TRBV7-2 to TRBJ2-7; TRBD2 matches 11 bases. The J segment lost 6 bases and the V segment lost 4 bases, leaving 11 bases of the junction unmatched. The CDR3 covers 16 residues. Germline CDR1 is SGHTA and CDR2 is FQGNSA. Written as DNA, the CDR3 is TGTGCCAGCAGCTCCGGAACTAGCGGGAGATTACGCGAGCAGTACTTC. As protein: CASSSGTSGRLREQYF.